Detailed here is one T cell receptor (beta chain). The target antigen is unknown. Repertoires were generated with immunoSEQ multiplex PCR, while TCRdb's copy carries only in-frame clones and drops some. The sample includes 20,000 to 25,000 clones, about 72% of them seen just once. This sample is part of a study of vaccination effects on CD4 cells after COVID-19. Viral peptide pools were used in the ViraFEST assay to expand antigen-specific CD4+ T cells, and sequencing came afterward. After around 10 days in culture, the CD4+ T cells were isolated. Two doses of BNT162b2 or mRNA-1273 vaccine were administered to participants. Researchers swapped half the medium for IL-2 medium on both days 3 and 7. Per the germline V gene, CDR1 is DFQATT and CDR2 is SNEGSKA (reference sequence). The V end was cut by 3 bases, the J end by 2 bases, with 13 bases between. This CDR3 has 14 amino acids.

The V gene is TRBV20-1, the J gene TRBJ1-1; a weak D match, TRBD1 (5 bases). Sequencing used CD4+ T cells from PBMCs cultured with HCoV-229E spike peptides, obtained after COVID-19 vaccination. The receptor comes from a human donor who received a COVID-19 vaccine. The CDR3 sequence: CSASWMGENTEAFF. The DNA for the CDR3 is TGCAGTGCTAGTTGGATGGGGGAAAACACTGAAGCTTTCTTT.